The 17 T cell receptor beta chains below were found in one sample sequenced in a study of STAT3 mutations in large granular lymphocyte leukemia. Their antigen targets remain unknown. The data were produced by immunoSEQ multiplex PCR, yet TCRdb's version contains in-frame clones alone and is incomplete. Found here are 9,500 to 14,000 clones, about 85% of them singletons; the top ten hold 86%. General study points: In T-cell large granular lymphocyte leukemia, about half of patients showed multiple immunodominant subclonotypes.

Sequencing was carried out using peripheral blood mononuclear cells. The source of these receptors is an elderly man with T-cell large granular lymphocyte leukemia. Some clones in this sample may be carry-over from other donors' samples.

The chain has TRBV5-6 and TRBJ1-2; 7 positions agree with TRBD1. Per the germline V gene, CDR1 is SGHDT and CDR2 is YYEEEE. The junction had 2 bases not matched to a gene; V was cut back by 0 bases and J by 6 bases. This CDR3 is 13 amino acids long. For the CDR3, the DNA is TGTGCCAGCAGCTTGGCCGGGACAGATGGCTACACCTTC. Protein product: CASSLAGTDGYTF.

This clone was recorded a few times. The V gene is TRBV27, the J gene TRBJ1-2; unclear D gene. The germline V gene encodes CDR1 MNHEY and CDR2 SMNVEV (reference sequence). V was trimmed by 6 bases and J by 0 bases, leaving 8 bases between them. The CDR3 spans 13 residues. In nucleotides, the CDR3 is TGTGCCAGCAGCACGGAAGCTAACTATGGCTACACCTTC. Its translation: CASSTEANYGYTF.

CDR3 in amino acids: CASSTGGGLPPYEQYF. CDR3 DNA sequence: TGTGCCAGCAGCACTGGGGGGGGGCTCCCCCCCTACGAGCAGTACTTC. The chain links TRBV7-2 to TRBJ2-7, with D tentatively TRBD2 (7 bases). The CDR3 spans 16 residues. CDR1 is SGHTA, CDR2 FQGNSA, per germline. V was cut by 5 bases and J by 2 bases, with 19 bases left in between.

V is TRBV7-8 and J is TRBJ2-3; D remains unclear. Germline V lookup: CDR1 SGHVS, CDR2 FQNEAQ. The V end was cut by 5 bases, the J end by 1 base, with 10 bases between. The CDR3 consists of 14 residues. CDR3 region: CASSPAIRTDTQYF. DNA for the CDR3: TGTGCCAGCAGCCCCGCAATTCGCACAGATACGCAGTATTTT.

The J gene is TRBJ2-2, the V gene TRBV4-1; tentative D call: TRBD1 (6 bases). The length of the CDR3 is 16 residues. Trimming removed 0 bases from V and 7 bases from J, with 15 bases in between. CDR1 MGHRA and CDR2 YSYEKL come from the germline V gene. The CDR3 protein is CASSQDEFRGGGELFF. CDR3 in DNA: TGCGCCAGCAGCCAAGATGAATTCAGGGGCGGCGGGGAGCTGTTTTTT.

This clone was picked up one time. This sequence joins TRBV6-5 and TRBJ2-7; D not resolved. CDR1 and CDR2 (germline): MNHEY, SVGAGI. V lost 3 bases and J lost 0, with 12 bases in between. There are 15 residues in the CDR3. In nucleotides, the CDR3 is TGTGCCAGCAGTTATGAAAGGACGTACTCCTACGAGCAGTACTTC. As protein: CASSYERTYSYEQYF.

The CDR3 DNA reads TGCGCCAGCAGCGGTCCGGGACTAGACTACAATGAGCAGTTCTTC. This codes for CASSGPGLDYNEQFF. This sequence joins TRBV5-1 and TRBJ2-1, with 8 positions matching TRBD2. In germline, CDR1 is SGHRS, CDR2 YFSETQ. V shed 4 bases, J shed 3 bases, and the junction held 6 bases outside the gene matches. The CDR3 spans 15 residues. Combining the CDR3 with reference TRBV5-1 and TRBJ2-1 gives the whole variable domain KAGVTQTPRYLIKTRGQQVTLSCSPISGHRSVSWYQQTPGQGLQFLFEYFSETQRNKGNFPGRFSGRQFSNSRSEMNVSTLELGDSALYLCASSGPGLDYNEQFFGPGTRLTVL.

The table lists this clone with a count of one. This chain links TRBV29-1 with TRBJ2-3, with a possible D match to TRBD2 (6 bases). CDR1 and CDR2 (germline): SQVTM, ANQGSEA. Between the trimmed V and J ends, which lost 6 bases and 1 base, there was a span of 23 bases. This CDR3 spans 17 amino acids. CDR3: CSVGGERASVGTDTQYF. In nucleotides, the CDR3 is TGCAGCGTCGGAGGGGAGAGGGCTAGCGTCGGCACAGATACGCAGTATTTT.

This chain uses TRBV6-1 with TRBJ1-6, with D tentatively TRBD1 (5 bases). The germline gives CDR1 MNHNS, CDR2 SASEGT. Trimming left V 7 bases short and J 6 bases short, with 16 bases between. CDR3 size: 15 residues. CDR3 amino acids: CASKGAGLSNSPLHF. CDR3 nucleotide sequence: TGTGCCAGCAAAGGGGCAGGACTATCTAATTCACCCCTCCACTTT.

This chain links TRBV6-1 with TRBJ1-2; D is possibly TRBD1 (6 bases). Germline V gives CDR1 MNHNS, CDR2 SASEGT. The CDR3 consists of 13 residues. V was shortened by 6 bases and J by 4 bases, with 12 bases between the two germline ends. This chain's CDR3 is CASRGAGGYGYTF. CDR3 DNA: TGTGCCAGCAGGGGGGCGGGCGGCTATGGCTACACCTTC.

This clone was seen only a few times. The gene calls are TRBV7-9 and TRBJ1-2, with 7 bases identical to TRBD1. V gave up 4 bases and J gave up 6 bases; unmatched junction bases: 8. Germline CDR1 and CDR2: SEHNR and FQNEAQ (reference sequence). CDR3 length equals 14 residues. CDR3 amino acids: CASSSWDSPHGYTF. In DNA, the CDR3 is TGTGCCAGCAGCTCGTGGGACAGTCCCCATGGCTACACCTTC.

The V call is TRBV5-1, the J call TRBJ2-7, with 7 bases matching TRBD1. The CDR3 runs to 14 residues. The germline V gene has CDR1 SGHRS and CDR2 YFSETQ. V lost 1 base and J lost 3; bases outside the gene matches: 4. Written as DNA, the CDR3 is TGCGCCAGCAGCTTGATGACAGGGAGCTACGAGCAGTACTTC. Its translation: CASSLMTGSYEQYF.

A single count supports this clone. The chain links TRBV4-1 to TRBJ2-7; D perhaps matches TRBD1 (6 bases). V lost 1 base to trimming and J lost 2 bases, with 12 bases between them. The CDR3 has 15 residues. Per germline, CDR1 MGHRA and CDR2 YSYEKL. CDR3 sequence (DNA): TGCGCCAGCAGCCAAGGACAGGTCGGTCCCTACGAGCAGTACTTC. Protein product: CASSQGQVGPYEQYF.

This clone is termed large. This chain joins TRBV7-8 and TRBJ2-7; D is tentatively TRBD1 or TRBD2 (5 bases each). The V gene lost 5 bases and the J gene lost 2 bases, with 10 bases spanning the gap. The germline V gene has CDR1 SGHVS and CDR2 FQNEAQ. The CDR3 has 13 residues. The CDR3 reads CASSREGTYEQYF. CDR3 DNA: TGTGCCAGCAGCCGCGAGGGGACCTACGAGCAGTACTTC.

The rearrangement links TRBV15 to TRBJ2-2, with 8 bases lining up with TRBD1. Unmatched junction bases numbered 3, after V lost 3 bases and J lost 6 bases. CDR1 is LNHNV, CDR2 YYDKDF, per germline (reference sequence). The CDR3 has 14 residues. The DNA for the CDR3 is TGTGCCACCAGCAGGTGGACAGGGCCCGGGGAGCTGTTTTTT. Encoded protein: CATSRWTGPGELFF.

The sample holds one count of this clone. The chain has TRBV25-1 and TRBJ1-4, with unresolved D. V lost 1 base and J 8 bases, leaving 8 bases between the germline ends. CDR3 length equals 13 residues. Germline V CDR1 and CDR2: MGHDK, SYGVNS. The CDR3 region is CASSEFGFEKLFF. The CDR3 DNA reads TGTGCCAGCAGTGAATTCGGATTCGAAAAACTGTTTTTT.

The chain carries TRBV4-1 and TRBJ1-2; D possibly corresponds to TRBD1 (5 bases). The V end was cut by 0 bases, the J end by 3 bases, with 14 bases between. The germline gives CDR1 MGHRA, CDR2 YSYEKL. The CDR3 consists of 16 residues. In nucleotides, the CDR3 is TGCGCCAGCAGCCAAGATCCAGCAGGGCTCCACTATGGCTACACCTTC. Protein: CASSQDPAGLHYGYTF.